A single sample gave rise to the 13 T cell receptor beta chains below, sequenced in a study of T cells in Graves' hyperthyroidism and ophthalmopathy. The source material, RNA transcripts, was used to amplify TCR beta CDR3 regions. TCR CDR3 underwent first-round RT-PCR with the HTBI primer set. One entry per CDR3 protein, called by TCRdb with MiXCR from the multiplex PCR reads. This table has approximately 510,000 distinct CDR3 sequences, around 20% appearing once. The sequencing sample was made of blood. Receptors were obtained from a man between 18 and 29 years old with Graves' hyperthyroidism.

This clonotype showed up many times. Possible read error: a much larger clone is one base away. The J gene is TRBJ2-4, the V gene TRBV11-2; 9 bases match TRBD1. Germline CDR1 SGHAT, CDR2 FQNNGV. The CDR3 is 16 amino acids. The CDR3: CASSEGQGVAKNIKYF. The CDR3 DNA is TGTGCCAGCAGCGAGGGACAGGGCGTAGCCAAAAACATTAAGTACTTC.

This clonotype was detected ten times or more. The chain recombines TRBV6-1 with TRBJ2-7; 10 bases match TRBD1. The CDR3 consists of 16 residues. The germline V gene has CDR1 MNHNS and CDR2 SASEGT. The V gene end was trimmed by 0 bases and the J gene end by 6 bases; junction bases not matched to a gene: 8. CDR3 residues: CASSEAEGQGWREQYF. CDR3 DNA: TGTGCCAGCAGTGAAGCGGAGGGACAGGGGTGGCGCGAGCAGTACTTC.

V is TRBV7-6 and J is TRBJ2-7; 7 bases map to TRBD2. V lost 1 base to trimming and J lost 6 bases; unmatched junction nucleotides: 9. The germline gives CDR1 SGHVS, CDR2 FNYEAQ. CDR3 size: 15 residues. CDR3 bases: TGTGCCAGCAGCTTAGGGCTAGCGGACCTATCCGAGCAGTACTTC. Amino acids: CASSLGLADLSEQYF.

This clonotype has a count of ten or more. It is likely a read error, because the conserved phenylalanine at the end of the CDR3 is missing. The chain has TRBV6-1 and TRBJ1-1, with a weak D call TRBD1 (5 bases). The CDR3 totals 11 residues. V lost 6 bases to trimming and J lost 10 bases, with 12 bases between them. The V gene's germline CDR1 is MNHNS and CDR2 SASEGT. CDR3 amino acids: CASRTAGGAFL. CDR3 coding DNA: TGTGCCAGCAGAACAGCCGGGGGAGCTTTCCTT.

The chain combines TRBV6-1 with TRBJ2-7; either TRBD1 or TRBD2 may fit D (5 bases each). The germline V gene encodes CDR1 MNHNS and CDR2 SASEGT. Trimming shortened V by 5 bases and J by 3 bases, and 8 bases separated the two germline ends. The CDR3 is 12 residues long. The CDR3 here is CASSMGDYEQYF. The CDR3 DNA reads TGTGCCAGCAGTATGGGGGACTACGAGCAGTACTTC.

This clonotype has at least ten counts. The rearrangement links TRBV19 to TRBJ2-2; D is tentatively TRBD1 or TRBD2 (5 bases each). CDR1 is LNHDA and CDR2 is SQIVND in the germline V gene (reference sequence). The CDR3 length is 17 residues. Trimming took off 7 bases at V and 0 bases at J, with 18 bases between the two ends. The DNA of the CDR3 is TGTGCCAGTACCACGTTAGTCGGGGCTACGAACACCGGGGAGCTGTTTTTT. Protein product: CASTTLVGATNTGELFF.

In this sample, this clonotype turned up many times. The chain uses TRBV30 and TRBJ1-1; D call uncertain. The germline V gene encodes CDR1 GTSNPN and CDR2 SVGIG (reference sequence). This CDR3 region has 15 residues. V lost 1 base and J lost 1, with 13 bases in between. CDR3 sequence reads: CAWSGAWRENTEAFF. CDR3 sequence (DNA): TGTGCCTGGAGTGGGGCCTGGCGGGAGAACACTGAAGCTTTCTTT. The whole variable domain, remainder taken from reference TRBV30 and TRBJ1-1, is SQTIHQWPATLVQPVGSPLSLECTVEGTSNPNLYWYRQAAGRGLQLLFYSVGIGQISSEVPQNLSASRPQDRQFILSSKKLLLSDSGFYLCAWSGAWRENTEAFFGQGTRLTVV.

On this clonotype itself: Given a much more abundant clone one base away, this may be a read error. Since no conserved phenylalanine or tryptophan closes the CDR3, a read error is the likely cause. This sequence joins TRBV6-1 and TRBJ1-5; the D is unclear. The V end was cut by 6 bases, the J end by 4 bases, with 7 bases between. This CDR3 comprises 12 residues. Germline CDR1 reads MNHNS; CDR2 reads SASEGT. The CDR3 sequence: CASSERNQPQHV. The CDR3 nucleotides are TGTGCCAGCAGCGAAAGAAATCAGCCCCAGCATGTT.

This clonotype has at least ten counts. This sequence joins TRBV27 and TRBJ2-7; possibly TRBD2 for D (5 bases). The germline V gene has CDR1 MNHEY and CDR2 SMNVEV (reference sequence). Trimming cost V 6 bases and J 7 bases, with 16 bases left between them. The CDR3 is made up of 13 amino acids. Written as DNA, the CDR3 is TGTGCCAGCAGATTGGCGTTAGGCGGGGAGCAGTACTTC. Encoded protein: CASRLALGGEQYF.

At least ten counts were recorded for this clonotype. The rearrangement links TRBV2 to TRBJ2-5; 8 bases agree with TRBD1. The CDR3 has 14 residues. V shed 7 bases and J 6 bases; nucleotides not matched to a gene: 10. The germline V gene has CDR1 SNHLY and CDR2 FYNNEI. The CDR3 nucleotides are TGTGCCAGCACCGAGACAGGGGCAGGGAAGACCCAGTACTTC. Its translation: CASTETGAGKTQYF.

Notes on this clonotype: One end of the junction does not line up with germline, which may come from a read error. The chain has TRBV12-3 or TRBV12-4 and TRBJ2-4; 10 bases agree with TRBD2. This CDR3 spans 15 amino acids. The CDR3 sequence: CASKEREGQGNIKYF. CDR3 nucleotide sequence: TGTGCCAGCAAGGAGCGGGAGGGCCAGGGAAACATTAAGTACTTC.

This clonotype was seen a few times. The CDR3 protein is CASSQVSRGTEAFF. The CDR3 DNA is TGCGCCAGCAGCCAAGTATCGAGAGGCACTGAAGCTTTCTTT. This chain joins TRBV4-1 and TRBJ1-1; D is uncertain. The CDR3 extends over 14 amino acids. CDR1 and CDR2 (germline): MGHRA, YSYEKL. V lost 1 base and J 4 bases, leaving 10 bases between the germline ends.

This sequence joins TRBV6-5 and TRBJ1-2, with 9 bases matching TRBD1. The CDR3 consists of 15 residues. Per germline, CDR1 MNHEY and CDR2 SVGAGI. The ends lost 0 bases at V and 6 bases at J; junction bases unmatched: 5. The DNA for the CDR3 is TGTGCCAGCAGTTACTCGAGACAGGGGGGTGATGGCTACACCTTC. Protein: CASSYSRQGGDGYTF.